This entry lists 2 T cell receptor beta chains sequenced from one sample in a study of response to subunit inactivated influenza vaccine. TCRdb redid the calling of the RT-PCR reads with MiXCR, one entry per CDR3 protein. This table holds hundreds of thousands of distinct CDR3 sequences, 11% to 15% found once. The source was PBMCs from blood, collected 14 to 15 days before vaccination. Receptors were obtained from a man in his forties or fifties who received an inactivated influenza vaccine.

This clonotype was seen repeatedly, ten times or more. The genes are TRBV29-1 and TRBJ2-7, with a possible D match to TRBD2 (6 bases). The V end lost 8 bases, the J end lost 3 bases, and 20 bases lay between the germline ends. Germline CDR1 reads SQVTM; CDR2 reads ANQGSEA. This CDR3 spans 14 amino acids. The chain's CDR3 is CSSPGGLNLYEQYF. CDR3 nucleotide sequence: TGCAGCTCCCCCGGAGGGCTTAATCTCTACGAGCAGTACTTC.

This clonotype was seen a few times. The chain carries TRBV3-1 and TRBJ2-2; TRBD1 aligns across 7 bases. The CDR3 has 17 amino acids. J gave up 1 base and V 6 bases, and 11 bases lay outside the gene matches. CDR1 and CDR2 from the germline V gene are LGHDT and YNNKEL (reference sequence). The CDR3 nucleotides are TGTGCCAGCAGACCCCTGATTTGGACAGGGAACACCGGGGAGCTGTTTTTT. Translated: CASRPLIWTGNTGELFF.